This TCR beta chain was sequenced in a study of blood T cells in healthy people across ages. Healthy Caucasian individuals from Russia aged about 6 to 100 served as donors. The germline CDR1 and CDR2 sequences are SGHRS and YFSETQ. V was pared by 0 bases and J by 9 bases, with 12 bases between. The CDR3 runs to 14 residues. A J-beta primer mix and a sample-barcoded 5' primer were used in a second PCR of about 7 to 12 cycles. One entry per CDR3 protein, called by TCRdb with MiXCR from the 5' RACE reads. The repertoire consists of around 670,000 distinct CDR3 sequences, with about 30% occurring once and the leading ten covering approximately 15%.

The rearrangement joins TRBV5-1 to TRBJ1-4; D not certain. This TCR came from a woman of 80 years or more in good health. The sequenced sample was blood. The CDR3 sequence is CASSLGAPVQKLFF. The CDR3 DNA reads TGCGCCAGCAGCTTGGGAGCGCCCGTCCAAAAACTGTTTTTT. The entire variable domain, with the rest obtained from reference TRBV5-1 and TRBJ1-4, is as follows: KAGVTQTPRYLIKTRGQQVTLSCSPISGHRSVSWYQQTPGQGLQFLFEYFSETQRNKGNFPGRFSGRQFSNSRSEMNVSTLELGDSALYLCASSLGAPVQKLFFGSGTQLSVL.